Reported below is one TCR beta chain. This sample was included in a study of naive and memory T cell subsets. Both TRBC1 and TRBC2 were covered by a beta constant-region primer of two equimolar oligonucleotides. Four rounds of PCR amplified the ligated cDNA using nested alpha and beta constant-region primers plus SP2. MiXCR, applied by TCRdb to the UMI-ligation and nested PCR reads, yields one record per CDR3 protein. The sample comprises more than 100,000 distinct CDR3 sequences, approximately 37% of which are singletons, and about 1% rests with the top ten. From the second PCR step, alpha and beta chains were amplified apart. This CDR3 is 16 amino acids long. Between the trimmed V and J ends, which lost 5 bases and 0 bases, there was a span of 14 bases. Germline V lookup: CDR1 KGHSH, CDR2 LQKENI.

The TCR comes from a human donor in good health. Sequenced input: central memory CD4+ T cells from blood. The chain carries TRBV18 and TRBJ2-1, with D possibly being TRBD1 (5 bases). For the CDR3, the DNA is TGTGCCAGCTCATGGGGCAACCCTGGCTCCTACAATGAGCAGTTCTTC. Encoded protein: CASSWGNPGSYNEQFF.